This T cell receptor (beta chain) was profiled in a study of shared clonotypes between healthy human individuals. Study findings and constraints: Clonotype sharing among donors likely depends on sequencing depth. Non-shared clonotypes were found to have lower generation probabilities than the clonotypes that were shared by all four of the sorted-subset donors.

For this clone: Antigen specificity is unknown.

An assay was performed, and its level was deep. TCRdb's copy holds only in-frame clones and misses some; the assay was immunoSEQ multiplex PCR. Among a few million clones, roughly 93% were seen once, and the ten largest hold under 0.45%. This sequence originates from a man between 18 and 35 years old in good health. Some clones in this sample may be carry-over from other donors' samples. Sequencing used naive CD4+ T cells from PBMCs. Specified subset: CD45RA+ positively selected.

The CDR3 coding sequence is TGTGCCAGCAGCTTAGCGAGCTTCGTCGGAGAGACCCAGTACTTC. It translates to CASSLASFVGETQYF. This sequence joins TRBV7-9 and TRBJ2-5; D gene unclear. Germline assignment: CDR1 SEHNR and CDR2 FQNEAQ (reference sequence). This CDR3 has 15 residues. V gave up 0 bases and J gave up 4 bases, with 12 bases separating them.